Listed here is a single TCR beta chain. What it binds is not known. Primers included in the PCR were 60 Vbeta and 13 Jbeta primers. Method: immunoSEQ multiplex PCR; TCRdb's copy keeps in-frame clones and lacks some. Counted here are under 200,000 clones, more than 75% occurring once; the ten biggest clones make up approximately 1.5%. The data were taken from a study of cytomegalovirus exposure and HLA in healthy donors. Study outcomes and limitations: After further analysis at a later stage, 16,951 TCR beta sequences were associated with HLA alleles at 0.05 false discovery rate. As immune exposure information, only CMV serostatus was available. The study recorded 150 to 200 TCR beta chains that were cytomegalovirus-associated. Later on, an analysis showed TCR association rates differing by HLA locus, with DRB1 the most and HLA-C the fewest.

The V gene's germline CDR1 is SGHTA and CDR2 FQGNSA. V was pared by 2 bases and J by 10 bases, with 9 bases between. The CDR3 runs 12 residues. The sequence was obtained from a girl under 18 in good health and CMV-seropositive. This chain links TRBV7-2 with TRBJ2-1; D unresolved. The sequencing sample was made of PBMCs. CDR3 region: CASSLPLNEQFF. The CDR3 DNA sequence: TGTGCCAGCAGCTTACCACTGAACGAGCAGTTCTTC.